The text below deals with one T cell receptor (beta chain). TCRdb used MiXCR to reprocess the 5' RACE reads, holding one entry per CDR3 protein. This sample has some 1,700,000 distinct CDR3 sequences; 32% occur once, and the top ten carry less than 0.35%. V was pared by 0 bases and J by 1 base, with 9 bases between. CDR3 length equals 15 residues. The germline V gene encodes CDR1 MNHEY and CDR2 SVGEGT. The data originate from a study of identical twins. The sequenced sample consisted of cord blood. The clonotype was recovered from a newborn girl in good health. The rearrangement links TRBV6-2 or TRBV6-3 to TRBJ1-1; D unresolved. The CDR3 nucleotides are TGTGCCAGCAGTTACTCGACACACCAGAACACTGAAGCTTTCTTT. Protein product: CASSYSTHQNTEAFF.